One sample yielded the 24 T cell receptor beta chains listed below, sequenced in a study of blood T cell repertoires in COVID-19. Only in-frame clones appear in the TCRdb table, and some are missing; sequencing was by immunoSEQ multiplex PCR. This sample has 250,000 to 350,000 clones, with approximately 84% found just once. The source material was peripheral blood. These receptors were collected from a person between 70 and 80 years old with COVID-19, enrolled during active disease.

The chain recombines TRBV5-4 with TRBJ2-5; TRBD1 matches 9 bases. There are 15 residues in the CDR3. V shed 4 bases and J 5 bases; nucleotides not matched to a gene: 9. Germline CDR1 reads SGHNT; CDR2 reads YYREEE (reference sequence). The chain's CDR3 is CASSIPGQGTETQYF. The CDR3 nucleotides read TGTGCCAGCAGCATTCCGGGACAGGGAACGGAGACCCAGTACTTC.

A note on this clone: Different DNA sequences within this sample yield the same CDR3. The V and J genes are TRBV5-6 and TRBJ1-5; possible D gene TRBD1, 6 bases. Germline CDR1 and CDR2: SGHDT and YYEEEE. The germline V and J ends were trimmed by 0 bases and 6 bases, with 10 bases remaining between them. This CDR3 is built from 14 residues. The CDR3 bases are TGTGCCAGCAGCTTGGAAGGGGGAAGTCAGCCCCAGCATTTT. Amino acid sequence: CASSLEGGSQPQHF.

The count of this clone is one. The chain couples TRBV7-2 to TRBJ2-1; TRBD2 might be the D (5 bases). This CDR3 region has 15 residues. Germline CDR1 reads SGHTA; CDR2 reads FQGNSA. Trimming removed 1 base from V and 3 bases from J, with 10 bases in between. The CDR3 coding sequence is TGTGCCAGCAGCTTAGAGATTAGCGTCTACAATGAGCAGTTCTTC. Its translation: CASSLEISVYNEQFF.

This rearrangement joins TRBV20-1 to TRBJ2-5; a possible D gene is TRBD2 (5 bases). The germline V and J ends were trimmed by 3 bases and 5 bases, with 13 bases remaining between them. This CDR3 is built from 13 residues. Germline lookup yields CDR1 DFQATT and CDR2 SNEGSKA (reference sequence). For the CDR3, the DNA is TGCAGTGCTAGTGCCAGCGGACTTGAGACCCAGTACTTC. This sequence encodes CSASASGLETQYF.

The genes are TRBV28 and TRBJ1-1, with D uncertain. With 9 bases removed from V and 1 base from J, the gap between germline ends came to 15 bases. The CDR3 runs to 14 residues. Looked up from germline, CDR1 is MDHEN and CDR2 is SYDVKM. The CDR3 bases are TGTGCCAGTGGAACTTCAGGCTGGAACACTGAAGCTTTCTTT. Its protein product is CASGTSGWNTEAFF.

The V and J genes are TRBV28 and TRBJ1-4; 11 bases agree with TRBD1. There are 15 residues in the CDR3. V lost 6 bases, J lost 8 bases, and 8 bases stayed unmatched. Looked up from germline, CDR1 is MDHEN and CDR2 is SYDVKM. CDR3 protein: CASRTSGTGGEKLFF. CDR3 in DNA: TGTGCCAGCAGGACGTCCGGGACAGGGGGAGAAAAACTGTTTTTT.

The chain employs TRBV28 and TRBJ2-3; 7 positions agree with TRBD2. Trimming at V came to 7 bases and at J to 3 bases, leaving 7 bases not matched to a gene. The germline V gene encodes CDR1 MDHEN and CDR2 SYDVKM. This CDR3 spans 14 amino acids. CDR3 nucleotide sequence: TGTGCCAGCAACCCGTGGGGGGGTACAGATACGCAGTATTTT. Encoded protein: CASNPWGGTDTQYF.

This clone was counted a single time. The rearrangement links TRBV5-1 to TRBJ2-7, with TRBD2 matching over 16 bases. The CDR3 runs 17 residues. Unmatched junction bases numbered 5, after V lost 4 bases and J lost 1 base. Germline CDR1 reads SGHRS; CDR2 reads YFSETQ. Here the CDR3 DNA reads TGCGCCAGCAGCCTGGGACTAGCGGGGGGGCCTTCCTACGAGCAGTACTTC. Translation gives CASSLGLAGGPSYEQYF.

This chain links TRBV6-6 with TRBJ1-6; 10 positions match TRBD1. Germline V gene lookup returns CDR1 MNHNY and CDR2 SVGAGI (reference sequence). The CDR3 has 15 residues. V shed 6 bases, J shed 8 bases, and the junction held 7 bases outside the gene matches. CDR3 amino acids: CASSRDRGSDSPLHF. The CDR3 DNA reads TGTGCCAGCAGCAGGGACAGGGGATCGGATTCACCCCTCCACTTT.

The chain is built from TRBV10-3 and TRBJ1-5, with D uncertain. V shed 3 bases and J shed 1 base, with 19 bases lying between them. Germline CDR1 is ENHRY and CDR2 is SYGVKD. The CDR3 covers 18 residues. CDR3: CAISESVAGSGSNQPQHF. CDR3 sequence (DNA): TGTGCCATCAGTGAATCCGTGGCTGGGAGTGGGAGCAATCAGCCCCAGCATTTT.

The rearrangement links TRBV30 to TRBJ2-7; TRBD1 matches at 8 bases. With V trimmed by 3 bases and J by 7 bases, 5 bases remained unmatched. The CDR3 is 12 amino acids. CDR1 is GTSNPN, CDR2 SVGIG, per germline (reference sequence). The CDR3: CAWSSQGVEQYF. The CDR3 nucleotides read TGTGCCTGGAGCTCACAGGGGGTTGAGCAGTACTTC.

The table lists this clone with a few counts. The CDR3 region is CASRQGTVNQPQHF. CDR3 DNA: TGTGCCAGCAGGCAAGGGACAGTGAATCAGCCCCAGCATTTT. The V gene is TRBV7-2, the J gene TRBJ1-5; TRBD1 matches at 7 bases. The junction had 6 bases not matched to a gene; V was cut back by 6 bases and J by 4 bases. The CDR3 loop spans 14 amino acids. The germline gives CDR1 SGHTA, CDR2 FQGNSA. Full variable domain (remainder filled in from reference TRBV7-2 and TRBJ1-5): GAGVSQSPSNKVTEKGKDVELRCDPISGHTALYWYRQSLGQGLEFLIYFQGNSAPDKSGLPSDRFSAERTGGSVSTLTIQRTQQEDSAVYLCASRQGTVNQPQHFGDGTRLSIL.

The J gene is TRBJ1-3, the V gene TRBV4-1; 9 bases align to TRBD1. Per the germline V gene, CDR1 is MGHRA and CDR2 is YSYEKL. The V gene end was trimmed by 0 bases and the J gene end by 1 base; junction bases not matched to a gene: 4. CDR3 length equals 17 residues. CDR3 sequence (DNA): TGCGCCAGCAGCCAAGACACAGGGGGCGCATCTGGAAACACCATATATTTT. Translated, it gives CASSQDTGGASGNTIYF.

The V gene is TRBV10-3, the J gene TRBJ2-2; maybe TRBD1 (6 bases). The CDR3 is 16 amino acids. Germline assignment: CDR1 ENHRY and CDR2 SYGVKD. V was clipped by 0 bases and J by 1 base, with 9 bases between them. CDR3 sequence reads: CAISESRTENTGELFF. CDR3 DNA sequence: TGTGCCATCAGTGAGTCCCGGACAGAGAACACCGGGGAGCTGTTTTTT.

The chain carries TRBV18 and TRBJ2-5; D not certain. CDR1 and CDR2 from the germline V gene are KGHSH and LQKENI. The CDR3 length is 14 residues. With 3 bases removed from V and 5 bases from J, the gap between germline ends came to 13 bases. The CDR3 sequence: CASSPRLPPETQYF. In DNA form, the CDR3 reads TGTGCCAGCTCACCCCGACTTCCTCCGGAGACCCAGTACTTC.

There are a few counts of this clone. The V gene is TRBV6-2 or TRBV6-3, the J gene TRBJ2-1; D perhaps matches TRBD2 (7 bases). CDR1 is MNHEY, CDR2 SVGEGT, per germline. Trimming took off 4 bases at V and 4 bases at J, with 11 bases between the two ends. This CDR3 is 14 amino acids long. The CDR3, as DNA: TGTGCCAGCAGTTGGGCGGGGGCGTACAATGAGCAGTTCTTC. This translates into CASSWAGAYNEQFF.

The chain carries TRBV28 and TRBJ1-5; no clear D gene. The CDR3 is 14 amino acids. The germline V gene has CDR1 MDHEN and CDR2 SYDVKM. The V end was cut by 5 bases, the J end by 7 bases, with 15 bases between. The DNA for the CDR3 is TGTGCCAGCAGTCCCTCCGGCAGAGGACAGCCCCAGCATTTT. Translating it yields CASSPSGRGQPQHF.

Here the CDR3 reads CASSTQTGAGTEAFF. The CDR3 DNA follows: TGTGCCAGCTCAACTCAGACAGGGGCCGGCACTGAAGCTTTCTTT. This chain connects TRBV28 to TRBJ1-1, with 8 bases matching TRBD1. The CDR3 spans 15 residues. In germline, CDR1 is MDHEN, CDR2 SYDVKM. Trimming took 8 bases from V and 4 from J; bases not matched to a gene: 12.

The chain links TRBV10-3 to TRBJ2-1; 12 bases are a match to TRBD1. V trimming: 3 bases; J trimming: 1 base; junction bases outside the gene matches: 4. The CDR3 length is 17 residues. Germline V gene data show CDR1 as ENHRY and CDR2 as SYGVKD. CDR3 bases: TGTGCCATCAGTGATGGGACAGGGGGCCCTTCCTACAATGAGCAGTTCTTC. Amino acid sequence: CAISDGTGGPSYNEQFF.

This clone was seen a single time. The J gene is TRBJ2-1, the V gene TRBV5-1; 11 bases are a match to TRBD2. The CDR3 sequence is 18 residues long. The germline CDR1 and CDR2 sequences are SGHRS and YFSETQ. Trimming cost V 0 bases and J 6 bases; bases outside gene matches: 11. CDR3 sequence (DNA): TGCGCCAGCAGCTTGGTCCTAGCGGGAGGACCCAGTGCCAATGAGCAGTTCTTC. Amino acid sequence: CASSLVLAGGPSANEQFF.

This rearrangement joins TRBV27 to TRBJ2-7, with 7 bases that match TRBD1. The CDR3 runs to 14 residues. The germline V gene encodes CDR1 MNHEY and CDR2 SMNVEV (reference sequence). J gave up 3 bases and V 5 bases, and 7 bases lay outside the gene matches. The CDR3 coding sequence is TGTGCCAGCAGTAAAGACAGGGCCTTCTACGAGCAGTACTTC. Encoded protein: CASSKDRAFYEQYF.

As DNA, the CDR3 is TGCGCCAGCAGCTACGAACTGGAGGGGCTTCAGCCCCAGCATTTT. Protein sequence: CASSYELEGLQPQHF. The rearrangement joins TRBV4-1 to TRBJ1-5; tentative D call: TRBD1 (5 bases). Germline assignment: CDR1 MGHRA and CDR2 YSYEKL. The CDR3 totals 15 residues. Trimming shortened V by 5 bases and J by 6 bases, and 17 bases separated the two germline ends.

This chain links TRBV2 with TRBJ2-1, with 8 bases identical to TRBD2. CDR1 SNHLY and CDR2 FYNNEI come from the germline V gene. CDR3 length: 15 residues. V trimming: 5 bases; J trimming: 5 bases; junction bases outside the gene matches: 8. The CDR3 coding sequence is TGTGCCAGCAGTCCTACTAGCGGAGGAAACAATGAGCAGTTCTTC. It translates to CASSPTSGGNNEQFF.

The V and J genes are TRBV28 and TRBJ1-1; D not resolved. The CDR3 is 14 residues long. Germline V gene data show CDR1 as MDHEN and CDR2 as SYDVKM. V was shortened by 7 bases and J by 7 bases, with 19 bases between the two germline ends. The CDR3 protein is CASTPFAAYGEAFF. The CDR3 DNA reads TGTGCCAGCACCCCATTCGCGGCGTATGGTGAAGCTTTCTTT.